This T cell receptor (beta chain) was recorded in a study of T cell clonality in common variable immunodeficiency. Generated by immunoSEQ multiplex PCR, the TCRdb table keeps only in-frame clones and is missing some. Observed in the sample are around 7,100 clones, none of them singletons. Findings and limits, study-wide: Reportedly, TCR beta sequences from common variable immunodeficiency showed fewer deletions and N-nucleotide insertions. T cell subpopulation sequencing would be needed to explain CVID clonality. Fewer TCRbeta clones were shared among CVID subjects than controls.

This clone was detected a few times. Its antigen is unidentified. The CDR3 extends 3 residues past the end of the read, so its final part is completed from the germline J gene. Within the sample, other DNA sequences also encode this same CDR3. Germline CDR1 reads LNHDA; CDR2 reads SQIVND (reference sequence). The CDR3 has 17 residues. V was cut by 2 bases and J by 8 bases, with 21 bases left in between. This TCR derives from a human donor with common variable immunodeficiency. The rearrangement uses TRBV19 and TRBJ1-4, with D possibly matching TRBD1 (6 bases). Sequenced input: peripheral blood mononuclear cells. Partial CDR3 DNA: TGTGCCAGTAGTATATCCCATCGGGACACGCGTCGGGAAAAA. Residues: CASSISHRDTRREK. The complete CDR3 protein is CASSISHRDTRREKLFF.